This T cell receptor beta chain was sequenced for a study of blood T cells in healthy people across ages. This clonotype was detected many times. CDR3 length: 15 residues. V lost 3 bases, J lost 2 bases, and 13 bases lay in between. Germline CDR1 MNHEY, CDR2 SMNVEV (reference sequence). Total RNA was isolated from each sample in quantities of at least 6 micrograms. A J-beta primer mix and a sample-barcoded 5' primer were used in a second PCR of about 7 to 12 cycles. A single record per CDR3 protein comes from TCRdb applying MiXCR to the 5' RACE reads. The sample consists of hundreds of thousands of distinct CDR3 sequences, around 31% of them appearing once.

The V gene is TRBV27, the J gene TRBJ2-5, with a possible D match to TRBD1 (5 bases). This clonotype originated in a woman older than 75 in good health. The source material was blood. The DNA for the CDR3 is TGTGCCAGCAGTTTTCTCCCGAGACAGCAAGAGACCCAGTACTTC. Amino acid sequence: CASSFLPRQQETQYF.